Following are 20 T cell receptor beta chains from one sample sequenced in a study of T-cell memory formation after mild COVID-19. TCRdb analysed the 5' RACE reads with MiXCR anew, one entry per CDR3 protein. Of some 120,000 distinct CDR3 sequences in the sample, over 15% were seen once. What was sequenced was PBMCs or a T cell subset sorted from them (not recorded which). These receptors were obtained from a man between 18 and 35 years old who had mild COVID-19 (a few samples of this study predate the infection). Cell type and time point are not known.

This clonotype was detected many times. V is TRBV7-9 and J is TRBJ2-5; D unclear. Germline V lookup: CDR1 SEHNR, CDR2 FQNEAQ (reference sequence). Between the trimmed V and J ends, which lost 9 bases and 5 bases, there was a span of 19 bases. The CDR3 consists of 14 residues. The DNA of the CDR3 is TGTGCCAGTAAACGAGTGACGGCCCTGGAGACCCAGTACTTC. Its translation: CASKRVTALETQYF.

J is TRBJ2-3 and V is TRBV5-1, with no clear D. Per the germline V gene, CDR1 is SGHRS and CDR2 is YFSETQ. The CDR3 has 16 residues. The V end lost 0 bases, the J end lost 2 bases, and 13 bases lay between the germline ends. CDR3: CASSLGRAGSTDTQYF. Written as DNA, the CDR3 is TGCGCCAGCAGCTTGGGTCGGGCAGGATCCACAGATACGCAGTATTTT.

CDR3 nucleotides: TGTGCCAGCAGTTACGCGGCGTGGTCCACTGAAGCTTTCTTT. Its translation is CASSYAAWSTEAFF. The chain has TRBV6-5 and TRBJ1-1; D is unclear. CDR3 size: 14 residues. Between the trimmed V and J ends, which lost 2 bases and 4 bases, there was a span of 11 bases. Germline assignment: CDR1 MNHEY and CDR2 SVGAGI.

The gene calls are TRBV5-1 and TRBJ2-4; D may be TRBD1 or TRBD2 (6 bases each). CDR3 length equals 14 residues. Trimming cost V 4 bases and J 5 bases, with 13 bases left between them. The germline CDR1 and CDR2 sequences are SGHRS and YFSETQ. CDR3 protein: CASSGGTLQNIQYF. The CDR3 DNA reads TGCGCCAGCAGCGGGGGGACACTTCAAAACATTCAGTACTTC.

The chain couples TRBV18 to TRBJ1-1; 10 nucleotides line up with TRBD1. The V gene end was trimmed by 6 bases and the J gene end by 6 bases; junction bases not matched to a gene: 7. The CDR3 runs 14 residues. Germline V gives CDR1 KGHSH, CDR2 LQKENI. The DNA for the CDR3 is TGTGCCAGCTCGGGGGACAGGGGAATCCCTGAAGCTTTCTTT. It yields the protein CASSGDRGIPEAFF.

This clonotype was seen only a few times. V is TRBV18 and J is TRBJ2-6; D remains unclear. This CDR3 comprises 16 residues. Germline V gene sequence: CDR1 KGHSH, CDR2 LQKENI. V was trimmed by 5 bases and J by 2 bases, leaving 13 bases between them. CDR3 coding DNA: TGTGCCAGCTCATCACTATCAGGAGCTGGGGCCAACGTCCTGACTTTC. It translates to CASSSLSGAGANVLTF.

This chain links TRBV3-1 with TRBJ2-1, with D unresolved. The germline gives CDR1 LGHDT, CDR2 YNNKEL (reference sequence). Trimming took 0 bases from V and 7 from J, leaving 4 bases between them. The CDR3 is 12 residues long. The CDR3 spells CASSQDGNEQFF. Here the CDR3 DNA reads TGTGCCAGCAGCCAAGATGGAAATGAGCAGTTCTTC.

This clonotype was recorded a few times. This sequence joins TRBV4-1 and TRBJ2-1, with D unclear. The germline V gene encodes CDR1 MGHRA and CDR2 YSYEKL. The CDR3 has 17 amino acids. Trimming left V 4 bases short and J 9 bases short, with 25 bases between. CDR3 protein: CASSLSSVMVRGGEQFF. The CDR3 DNA sequence: TGCGCCAGCAGCCTGTCGTCCGTGATGGTGCGTGGCGGTGAGCAGTTCTTC.

This clonotype was observed many times. V usage is TRBV7-8 and J usage is TRBJ2-1; TRBD2 matches 9 bases. CDR1 is SGHVS, CDR2 FQNEAQ, per germline. This CDR3 is built from 16 residues. The V gene end was trimmed by 1 base and the J gene end by 7 bases; junction bases not matched to a gene: 8. For the CDR3, the DNA is TGTGCCAGCAGCTTAGTGGGTAGCGGGGGTTCGAATGAGCAGTTCTTC. Protein: CASSLVGSGGSNEQFF.

This clonotype has more than one count but fewer than ten. J is TRBJ1-2 and V is TRBV6-5; D gene unclear. The CDR3 is 13 amino acids. Germline CDR1 MNHEY, CDR2 SVGAGI. V was pared by 2 bases and J by 4 bases, with 8 bases between. The CDR3, as DNA: TGTGCCAGCAGTTACGGGCGTGGCTATGGCTACACCTTC. It encodes CASSYGRGYGYTF.

This clonotype has a handful of counts. This chain connects TRBV5-4 to TRBJ1-1; no firm D call. The CDR3 is 13 residues long. Trimming removed 3 bases from V and 1 base from J, with 7 bases in between. From germline, CDR1 is SGHNT and CDR2 YYREEE (reference sequence). CDR3 bases: TGTGCCAGCAGCTCATCATCGAACACTGAAGCTTTCTTT. Translated: CASSSSSNTEAFF.

This clonotype was observed a few times. The V and J genes are TRBV7-9 and TRBJ2-5, with 7 bases lining up with TRBD2. Unmatched junction bases numbered 10, after V lost 5 bases and J lost 4 bases. In germline, CDR1 is SEHNR, CDR2 FQNEAQ (reference sequence). This CDR3 contains 15 residues. The CDR3 loop is CASSQGRGGGETQYF. CDR3 DNA sequence: TGTGCCAGCAGCCAAGGGAGGGGCGGGGGAGAGACCCAGTACTTC.

This clonotype has only a few counts. The chain combines TRBV24-1 with TRBJ2-1, with D uncertain. Germline CDR1 and CDR2: KGHDR and SFDVKD. The V end was cut by 0 bases, the J end by 8 bases, with 1 base between. The length of the CDR3 is 11 residues. The CDR3 coding sequence is TGTGCCACCAGTGATTTGGATGAGCAGTTCTTC. As protein: CATSDLDEQFF.

The chain is built from TRBV5-6 and TRBJ2-2, with TRBD2 identical over 10 bases. This CDR3 has 17 amino acids. Germline V CDR1 and CDR2: SGHDT, YYEEEE. V shed 1 base and J 4 bases; nucleotides not matched to a gene: 7. CDR3 sequence (DNA): TGTGCCAGCAGCTTGAGCTTAGCGGGGGGAAGCACCGGGGAGCTGTTTTTT. This sequence encodes CASSLSLAGGSTGELFF.

In its sample, this clonotype was seen many times. The J gene is TRBJ1-3, the V gene TRBV12-3 or TRBV12-4, with D tentatively TRBD1 (6 bases). The CDR3 runs to 17 residues. V was shortened by 9 bases and J by 1 base, with 22 bases between the two germline ends. The CDR3 bases are TGTGCCAGTATACCGTTTACAGGGACTGTGTCTGGAAACACCATATATTTT. Protein product: CASIPFTGTVSGNTIYF.

V is TRBV7-2 and J is TRBJ2-7; maybe TRBD1 (5 bases). This CDR3 has 13 amino acids. The V end was cut by 4 bases, the J end by 1 base, with 8 bases between. The germline gives CDR1 SGHTA, CDR2 FQGNSA. The CDR3 region is CASSSRVSYEQYF. In nucleotides, the CDR3 is TGTGCCAGCAGCTCCAGGGTTTCCTACGAGCAGTACTTC. Filled out from reference TRBV7-2 and TRBJ2-7, the complete variable domain reads GAGVSQSPSNKVTEKGKDVELRCDPISGHTALYWYRQSLGQGLEFLIYFQGNSAPDKSGLPSDRFSAERTGGSVSTLTIQRTQQEDSAVYLCASSSRVSYEQYFGPGTRLTVT.

This clonotype turned up a few times. The chain joins TRBV12-3 or TRBV12-4 to TRBJ1-1, with a weak D call TRBD1 (6 bases). The CDR3 totals 14 residues. V was clipped by 5 bases and J by 5 bases, with 15 bases between them. The CDR3: CASSREGGITEAFF. CDR3 in DNA: TGTGCCAGCAGTAGGGAAGGGGGGATAACTGAAGCTTTCTTT.

The V gene is TRBV6-5, the J gene TRBJ2-7, with 12 bases aligning to TRBD2. V was clipped by 2 bases and J by 7 bases; unmatched bases: 6. In germline, CDR1 is MNHEY, CDR2 SVGAGI. The CDR3 extends over 15 amino acids. In nucleotides, the CDR3 is TGTGCCAGCAGTTACACCCTAGCGGGGGGGCTAGAGCAGTACTTC. Translated: CASSYTLAGGLEQYF.

The J gene is TRBJ2-3, the V gene TRBV7-3, with TRBD1 as a possible D gene (5 bases). The V end was cut by 3 bases, the J end by 5 bases, with 12 bases between. Germline V CDR1 and CDR2: SGHTA, FQGTGA. The CDR3 has 14 residues. Here the CDR3 reads CASSFGRDGDTQYF. For the CDR3, the DNA is TGTGCCAGCAGCTTTGGCAGGGATGGAGATACGCAGTATTTT.

The chain combines TRBV5-1 with TRBJ1-1; 9 positions match TRBD1. The CDR3 is 15 amino acids. CDR1 and CDR2 from the germline V gene are SGHRS and YFSETQ. The J segment lost 6 bases and the V segment lost 5 bases, leaving 11 bases of the junction unmatched. The CDR3 bases are TGCGCCAGCAGGGGTTCAGTCCGGGACAGGGCTGAAGCTTTCTTT. Translated, it gives CASRGSVRDRAEAFF.